Presented here are 23 T cell receptor beta chains from one specimen sequenced in a study of blood T cell repertoires in COVID-19. Here immunoSEQ multiplex PCR was the method, and the copy in TCRdb shows in-frame clones only, minus some. The repertoire holds roughly 43,000 clones, with about 85% as singletons. Sequencing input: peripheral blood. All receptors derive from a woman in her seventies in a cohort sampled during active COVID-19.

This chain connects TRBV18 to TRBJ2-7; D is perhaps TRBD1 (6 bases). This CDR3 spans 14 amino acids. CDR1 is KGHSH and CDR2 is LQKENI in the germline V gene. With 1 base removed from V and 2 bases from J, the gap between germline ends came to 9 bases. Here the CDR3 DNA reads TGTGCCAGCTCACCACAGACAGGAGCCTACGAGCAGTACTTC. It specifies CASSPQTGAYEQYF.

The V gene is TRBV4-1, the J gene TRBJ2-3, with unresolved D. The CDR3 contains 14 residues. Germline V gene lookup returns CDR1 MGHRA and CDR2 YSYEKL. The V end was cut by 0 bases, the J end by 0 bases, with 4 bases between. CDR3 sequence reads: CASSQEASTDTQYF. DNA for the CDR3: TGCGCCAGCAGCCAAGAAGCTAGCACAGATACGCAGTATTTT.

The V gene is TRBV18, the J gene TRBJ2-5; 7 bases match TRBD1. Looked up from germline, CDR1 is KGHSH and CDR2 is LQKENI. With V trimmed by 1 base and J by 4 bases, 9 bases remained unmatched. This CDR3 has 16 residues. The CDR3 is CASSPRQDGTVETQYF. The DNA for the CDR3 is TGTGCCAGCTCACCACGACAGGACGGGACAGTAGAGACCCAGTACTTC.

This rearrangement joins TRBV11-3 to TRBJ1-1; no firm D call. CDR3 length equals 13 residues. Trimming left V 0 bases short and J 1 base short, with 3 bases between. CDR1 is SGHNT and CDR2 is YENEEA in the germline V gene. Here the CDR3 reads CASSLDQNTEAFF. In DNA, the CDR3 is TGTGCCAGCAGCTTAGACCAGAACACTGAAGCTTTCTTT.

The chain carries TRBV12-3 or TRBV12-4 and TRBJ1-1, with D uncertain. The V end was cut by 3 bases, the J end by 3 bases, with 8 bases between. The CDR3 runs to 13 residues. CDR3 in DNA: TGTGCCAGCAGTTTGGGCCGTCACACTGAAGCTTTCTTT. Its translation is CASSLGRHTEAFF.

This clone was counted a few times. This sequence joins TRBV9 and TRBJ2-2, with unresolved D. Trimming shortened V by 2 bases and J by 0 bases, and 5 bases separated the two germline ends. Germline CDR1 is SGDLS and CDR2 is YYNGEE. The length of the CDR3 is 14 residues. CDR3 coding DNA: TGTGCCAGCAGCGTCCGTGCGAACACCGGGGAGCTGTTTTTT. The encoded protein is CASSVRANTGELFF.

This chain connects TRBV4-1 to TRBJ2-1; 7 bases agree with TRBD1. In germline, CDR1 is MGHRA, CDR2 YSYEKL. This CDR3 is built from 13 residues. V was pared by 4 bases and J by 9 bases, with 6 bases of the junction left unmatched. The CDR3 loop is CASSLGQDGEQFF. DNA for the CDR3: TGCGCCAGCAGCCTTGGACAGGACGGTGAGCAGTTCTTC.

The V gene is TRBV27, the J gene TRBJ2-2, with D unresolved. Germline V lookup: CDR1 MNHEY, CDR2 SMNVEV (reference sequence). The CDR3 has 12 residues. Trimming took off 3 bases at V and 6 bases at J, with 5 bases between the two ends. CDR3 region: CASSFISGELFF. CDR3 DNA sequence: TGTGCCAGCAGTTTCATTTCCGGGGAGCTGTTTTTT.

The chain is built from TRBV7-8 and TRBJ2-6, with 9 bases aligning to TRBD2. Germline values: CDR1 SGHVS, CDR2 FQNEAQ. Unmatched junction bases numbered 2, after V lost 5 bases and J lost 3 bases. This CDR3 spans 15 amino acids. The CDR3 spells CASSQRGVGANVLTF. The CDR3 bases are TGTGCCAGCAGCCAGCGGGGGGTTGGGGCCAACGTCCTGACTTTC.

The chain uses TRBV19 and TRBJ1-2, with a tentative D call TRBD1 (5 bases). Trimming pared 3 bases from V and 3 bases from J, leaving 14 bases between. This CDR3 has 15 residues. Germline V gene sequence: CDR1 LNHDA, CDR2 SQIVND (reference sequence). For the CDR3, the DNA is TGTGCCAGTAGTATCCTCGGGGGTTCGGACTATGGCTACACCTTC. As protein: CASSILGGSDYGYTF. Full variable domain (outside the CDR3, taken from reference TRBV19 and TRBJ1-2): DGGITQSPKYLFRKEGQNVTLSCEQNLNHDAMYWYRQDPGQGLRLIYYSQIVNDFQKGDIAEGYSVSREKKESFPLTVTSAQKNPTAFYLCASSILGGSDYGYTFGSGTRLTVV.

The CDR3 loop reads CASSPPSTGGFGKLFF. DNA of the CDR3: TGTGCCAGCTCACCTCCCTCCACAGGGGGCTTTGGAAAACTGTTTTTT. The rearrangement uses TRBV18 and TRBJ1-4, with TRBD1 matching 9 bases. Germline assignment: CDR1 KGHSH and CDR2 LQKENI. The CDR3 totals 16 residues. V shed 3 bases, J shed 10 bases, and the junction held 12 bases outside the gene matches.

The chain carries TRBV30 and TRBJ1-3; TRBD1 matches at 7 bases. Looked up from germline, CDR1 is GTSNPN and CDR2 is SVGIG (reference sequence). This CDR3 contains 18 residues. V was pared by 7 bases and J by 2 bases, with 20 bases of the junction left unmatched. This CDR3 is CASYGGQAQSRTGNTIYF. The CDR3, as DNA: TGTGCCTCATATGGCGGACAGGCCCAGAGTAGGACTGGAAACACCATATATTTT. Combining the CDR3 with reference TRBV30 and TRBJ1-3 gives the whole variable domain SQTIHQWPATLVQPVGSPLSLECTVEGTSNPNLYWYRQAAGRGLQLLFYSVGIGQISSEVPQNLSASRPQDRQFILSSKKLLLSDSGFYLCASYGGQAQSRTGNTIYFGEGSWLTVV.

This clone occurred a few times. This chain links TRBV4-2 with TRBJ1-5; no firm D call. There are 18 residues in the CDR3. With 2 bases removed from V and 0 bases from J, the gap between germline ends came to 17 bases. Germline V lookup: CDR1 LGHNA, CDR2 YNFKEQ. CDR3 sequence reads: CASSQPNGQDYSNQPQHF. CDR3 DNA sequence: TGTGCCAGCAGCCAACCAAACGGGCAGGACTATAGCAATCAGCCCCAGCATTTT.

CDR3 protein: CASSTRHPTNEKLFF. The DNA of the CDR3 is TGTGCCAGCAGTACGAGACACCCAACTAATGAAAAACTGTTTTTT. This chain uses TRBV28 with TRBJ1-4, with D unresolved. V lost 5 bases and J 0 bases, leaving 10 bases between the germline ends. The CDR3 runs to 15 residues. CDR1 and CDR2 from the germline V gene are MDHEN and SYDVKM.

This clone was counted once. The V gene is TRBV4-3, the J gene TRBJ2-6; no clear D. The CDR3 is made up of 15 amino acids. Trimming stripped 0 bases from V and 0 bases from J, with 3 bases between. Germline CDR1 is LGHNA and CDR2 is YSLEER. CDR3 bases: TGCGCCAGCAGCCAAGATTACTCTGGGGCCAACGTCCTGACTTTC. Its translation: CASSQDYSGANVLTF.

The rearrangement uses TRBV6-6 and TRBJ2-7, with 7 bases matching TRBD2. CDR3 size: 14 residues. The germline V gene encodes CDR1 MNHNY and CDR2 SVGAGI (reference sequence). With V trimmed by 2 bases and J by 2 bases, 3 bases remained unmatched. This CDR3 reads CASSYPGLAYEQYF. CDR3 nucleotides: TGTGCCAGCAGTTACCCAGGACTAGCCTACGAGCAGTACTTC.

V gene TRBV2 combines with J gene TRBJ2-1; the D gene is possibly TRBD2 (5 bases). Germline CDR1 and CDR2: SNHLY and FYNNEI. The CDR3 consists of 11 residues. Trimming cost V 8 bases and J 8 bases, with 10 bases left between them. This chain's CDR3 is CASGEYYEQFF. In nucleotides, the CDR3 is TGTGCCAGCGGGGAGTACTATGAGCAGTTCTTC.

The V and J genes are TRBV7-2 and TRBJ2-7; 11 bases are shared with TRBD2. Germline CDR1 is SGHTA and CDR2 is FQGNSA. The CDR3 is 17 residues long. V was pared by 9 bases and J by 3 bases, with 16 bases of the junction left unmatched. The CDR3 protein is CARVVGTSGGANYEQYF. The CDR3 DNA reads as TGTGCCAGGGTCGTCGGGACTAGCGGAGGGGCTAACTACGAGCAGTACTTC.

The chain is built from TRBV27 and TRBJ1-1; 8 bases are a match to TRBD1. The CDR3 is 15 amino acids. The germline gives CDR1 MNHEY, CDR2 SMNVEV (reference sequence). The junction had 6 bases not matched to a gene; V was cut back by 5 bases and J by 1 base. CDR3 nucleotide sequence: TGTGCCAGCAGTCCCCGACAGGGGCAGAACACTGAAGCTTTCTTT. Its translation: CASSPRQGQNTEAFF.

This clone has a handful of counts. The chain links TRBV19 to TRBJ1-4, with unresolved D. Trimming stripped 7 bases from V and 6 bases from J, with 15 bases between. Germline V lookup: CDR1 LNHDA, CDR2 SQIVND (reference sequence). The CDR3 is made up of 14 amino acids. CDR3 sequence reads: CASKERGQYEKLFF. The CDR3 coding sequence is TGTGCCAGTAAGGAGCGAGGTCAATATGAAAAACTGTTTTTT.

The chain has TRBV12-3 or TRBV12-4 and TRBJ2-7, with TRBD2 matching 7 bases. With 4 bases clipped from V and 2 bases from J, the junction kept 2 bases outside the gene matches. The CDR3 loop spans 13 amino acids. CDR3: CASSWAGAYEQYF. CDR3 in DNA: TGTGCCAGCAGTTGGGCGGGAGCCTACGAGCAGTACTTC.

CDR3 sequence: CASSLDSGSGVLAQHF. The CDR3 region has the DNA TGTGCCAGCAGCTTAGACTCGGGCTCGGGGGTCTTGGCCCAGCATTTT. The V gene is TRBV7-9, the J gene TRBJ1-5, with D possibly matching TRBD1 (5 bases). The CDR3 consists of 16 residues. The germline V gene has CDR1 SEHNR and CDR2 FQNEAQ (reference sequence). The V end lost 1 base, the J end lost 11 bases, and 21 bases lay between the germline ends.

The chain joins TRBV4-1 to TRBJ1-1; D not certain. CDR3 length: 14 amino acids. Deletions cut 0 bases from V and 3 bases from J, with 8 bases between. Looked up from germline, CDR1 is MGHRA and CDR2 is YSYEKL. The CDR3 spells CASSQDGRYTEAFF. The CDR3 DNA is TGCGCCAGCAGCCAAGACGGCAGGTACACTGAAGCTTTCTTT.